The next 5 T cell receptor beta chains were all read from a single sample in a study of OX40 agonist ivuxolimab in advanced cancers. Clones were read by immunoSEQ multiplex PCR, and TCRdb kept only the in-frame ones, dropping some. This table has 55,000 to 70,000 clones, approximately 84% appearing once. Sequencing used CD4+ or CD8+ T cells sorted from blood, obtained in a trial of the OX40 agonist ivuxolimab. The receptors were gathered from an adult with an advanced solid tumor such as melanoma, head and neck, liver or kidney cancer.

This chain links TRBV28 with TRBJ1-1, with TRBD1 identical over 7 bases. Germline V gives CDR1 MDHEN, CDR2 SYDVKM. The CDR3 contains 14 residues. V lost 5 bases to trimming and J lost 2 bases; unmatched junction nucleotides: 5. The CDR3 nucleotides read TGTGCCAGCAGTCCCCCAGGGGGTAACACTGAAGCTTTCTTT. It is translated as CASSPPGGNTEAFF.

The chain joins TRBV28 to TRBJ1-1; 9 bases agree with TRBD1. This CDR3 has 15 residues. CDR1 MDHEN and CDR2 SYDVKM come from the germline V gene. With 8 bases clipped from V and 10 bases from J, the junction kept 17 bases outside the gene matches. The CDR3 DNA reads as TGTGCCAGCCGATCAACCGGGACAGGGCTTATAGCAGCTTTCTTT. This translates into CASRSTGTGLIAAFF.

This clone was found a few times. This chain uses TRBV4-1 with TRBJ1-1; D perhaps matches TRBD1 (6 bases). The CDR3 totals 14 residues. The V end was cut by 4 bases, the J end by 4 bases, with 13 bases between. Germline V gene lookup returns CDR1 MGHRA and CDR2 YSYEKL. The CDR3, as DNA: TGCGCCAGCAGCCCACCCCTAGGGGGCACTGAAGCTTTCTTT. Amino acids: CASSPPLGGTEAFF.

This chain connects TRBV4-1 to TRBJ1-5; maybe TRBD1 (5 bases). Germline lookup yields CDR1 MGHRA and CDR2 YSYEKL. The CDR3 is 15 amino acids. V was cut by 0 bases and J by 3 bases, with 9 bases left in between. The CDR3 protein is CASSQDTRANQPQHF. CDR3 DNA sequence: TGCGCCAGCAGCCAAGATACCAGGGCCAATCAGCCCCAGCATTTT.

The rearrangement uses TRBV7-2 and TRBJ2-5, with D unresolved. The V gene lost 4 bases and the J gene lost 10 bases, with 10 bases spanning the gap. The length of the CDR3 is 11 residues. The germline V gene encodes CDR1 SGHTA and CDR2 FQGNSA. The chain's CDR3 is CASSSRVGQYF. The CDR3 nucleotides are TGTGCCAGCAGCTCCCGGGTCGGCCAGTACTTC.